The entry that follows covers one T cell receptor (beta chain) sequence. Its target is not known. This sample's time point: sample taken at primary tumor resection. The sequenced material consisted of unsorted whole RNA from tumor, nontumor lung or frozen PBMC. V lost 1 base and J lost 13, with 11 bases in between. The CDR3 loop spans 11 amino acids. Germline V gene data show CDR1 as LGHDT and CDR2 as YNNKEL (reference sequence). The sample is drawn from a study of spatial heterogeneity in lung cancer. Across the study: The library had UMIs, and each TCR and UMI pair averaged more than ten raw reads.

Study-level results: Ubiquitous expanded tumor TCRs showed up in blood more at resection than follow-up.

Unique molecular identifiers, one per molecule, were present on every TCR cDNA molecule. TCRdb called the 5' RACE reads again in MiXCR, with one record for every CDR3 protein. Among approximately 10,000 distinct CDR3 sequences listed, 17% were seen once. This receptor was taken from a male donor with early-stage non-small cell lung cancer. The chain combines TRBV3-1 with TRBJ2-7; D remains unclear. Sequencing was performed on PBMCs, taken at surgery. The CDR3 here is CASSQVDLYYF. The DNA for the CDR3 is TGTGCCAGCAGCCAAGTTGATCTCTACTACTTC.